The rows below give T cell receptor beta chains drawn from one sample of a study of Ad26.COV2.S vaccination and SARS-CoV-2 variants. TCRdb's copy holds only in-frame clones and misses some; the assay was immunoSEQ multiplex PCR. The sample includes 380,000 or so clones, 80% to 90% of them seen just once. The specimen comprised peripheral blood, sampled in a trial of Ad26.COV2.S vaccine versus placebo. The source is a person between 18 and 65 years old who received the Ad26.COV2.S COVID-19 vaccine or a placebo. The CDR3 runs from the conserved cysteine through the conserved F or W. D genes are given only for firm matches. The size entry is marked missing in some rows and otherwise reads once, few, many or a size class.

clone_size: NA; j_call: TRBJ2-3; v_call: TRBV15; d_call: TRBD1; cdr3_nt: TGTGCCACCAGCAGTCCTCCGGGACAGGGGGCAACAGATACGCAGTATTTT; cdr3_aa: CATSSPPGQGATDTQYF
clone_size: NA; j_call: TRBJ2-7; v_call: TRBV10-3; d_call: NA; cdr3_nt: TGTGCCATCAGTGAGGGGTTGTGGCAGTACTTC; cdr3_aa: CAISEGLWQYF
clone_size: NA; j_call: TRBJ1-2; v_call: TRBV5-6; d_call: NA; cdr3_nt: TGTGCCAGCAGCTTGCGGGCGGGGTCCTATGGCTACACCTTC; cdr3_aa: CASSLRAGSYGYTF
clone_size: NA; j_call: TRBJ2-2; v_call: TRBV7-3; d_call: NA; cdr3_nt: TGTGCCAGCAGCAACACCGGGGAGCTGTTTTTT; cdr3_aa: CASSNTGELFF
clone_size: NA; j_call: TRBJ1-1; v_call: TRBV25-1; d_call: NA; cdr3_nt: TGTGCCAGCAGTGATCCGGTGAACACTGAAGCTTTCTTT; cdr3_aa: CASSDPVNTEAFF
clone_size: NA; j_call: TRBJ2-5; v_call: TRBV11-2; d_call: NA; cdr3_nt: TGTGCCAGCAGCTTCTTGTCACGCGAGACCCAGTACTTC; cdr3_aa: CASSFLSRETQYF
clone_size: NA; j_call: TRBJ2-5; v_call: TRBV27; d_call: NA; cdr3_nt: TGTGCCAGCAGTCCGGGGACCTCCCCCCAAGAGACCCAGTACTTC; cdr3_aa: CASSPGTSPQETQYF
clone_size: NA; j_call: TRBJ1-2; v_call: TRBV19; d_call: NA; cdr3_nt: TGTGCCAGTAGTGGTTCTAACTATGGCTACACCTTC; cdr3_aa: CASSGSNYGYTF
clone_size: few; j_call: TRBJ1-2; v_call: TRBV6-2/TRBV6-3; d_call: NA; cdr3_nt: TGTGCCAGCAGTCCCGTAGGGGGGCCGAACTACACCTTC; cdr3_aa: CASSPVGGPNYTF
clone_size: NA; j_call: TRBJ2-1; v_call: TRBV18; d_call: NA; cdr3_nt: TGTGCCAGCTCGCGGGGACCGCCGCAGAATGAGCAGTTCTTC; cdr3_aa: CASSRGPPQNEQFF
clone_size: NA; j_call: TRBJ2-2; v_call: TRBV25-1; d_call: TRBD2; cdr3_nt: TGTGCCAGCAGTGCCCCCGGGACTAGGATGGCCGGGGAGCTGTTTTTT; cdr3_aa: CASSAPGTRMAGELFF
clone_size: NA; j_call: TRBJ2-7; v_call: TRBV12-3/TRBV12-4; d_call: NA; cdr3_nt: TGTGCCAGCAGTTTTGGCAGCGAGCAGTACTTC; cdr3_aa: CASSFGSEQYF
clone_size: NA; j_call: TRBJ2-7; v_call: TRBV9; d_call: TRBD1; cdr3_nt: TGTGCCAGCAGCGTAGGGGGAGGGGGACAGGGCTACTACGAGCAGTACTTC; cdr3_aa: CASSVGGGGQGYYEQYF
clone_size: NA; j_call: TRBJ2-7; v_call: TRBV18; d_call: TRBD2; cdr3_nt: TGTGCCAGCTCACCACCCGGTGGACTAGCGGGTGAACTCGACTACGAGCAGTACTTC; cdr3_aa: CASSPPGGLAGELDYEQYF
clone_size: few; j_call: TRBJ2-7; v_call: TRBV2; d_call: NA; cdr3_nt: TGTGCCAGCGCCACCGAATACGAGCAGTACTTC; cdr3_aa: CASATEYEQYF
clone_size: NA; j_call: TRBJ2-2; v_call: TRBV5-4; d_call: NA; cdr3_nt: TGTGCCAGCAGCTTGCGGAACTCCGGGGAGCTGTTTTTT; cdr3_aa: CASSLRNSGELFF
clone_size: NA; j_call: TRBJ2-5; v_call: TRBV5-6; d_call: NA; cdr3_nt: TGTGCCAGCACCCGAACAGCCGCCGAGACCCAGTACTTC; cdr3_aa: CASTRTAAETQYF
clone_size: once; j_call: TRBJ1-3; v_call: TRBV30; d_call: NA; cdr3_nt: TGTGCCTGGAGTGTATCTTGGAAGGTTTACTCTGGAAACACCATATATTTT; cdr3_aa: CAWSVSWKVYSGNTIYF
clone_size: NA; j_call: TRBJ2-7; v_call: TRBV11-3; d_call: NA; cdr3_nt: TGTGCCAGCAGCTTAGGTCTCGAGCAGTACTTC; cdr3_aa: CASSLGLEQYF
clone_size: NA; j_call: TRBJ2-3; v_call: TRBV27; d_call: TRBD1; cdr3_nt: TGTGCCAGCAGTTTCGGACGGACAGGGAAGCGGTATTTT; cdr3_aa: CASSFGRTGKRYF
clone_size: NA; j_call: TRBJ1-6; v_call: TRBV13; d_call: NA; cdr3_nt: TGTGCCAGCAGCACATCCGGAGGGAGAGGATCACCCCTCCACTTT; cdr3_aa: CASSTSGGRGSPLHF
clone_size: NA; j_call: TRBJ2-3; v_call: TRBV20-1; d_call: NA; cdr3_nt: TGCAGTGCTAGTTTGGGCAGATGGACAGATACGCAGTATTTT; cdr3_aa: CSASLGRWTDTQYF
clone_size: NA; j_call: TRBJ1-6; v_call: TRBV7-9; d_call: TRBD1; cdr3_nt: TGTGCCAGCAGCCAAGACAGGGGGCGAGATTCACCCCTCCACTTT; cdr3_aa: CASSQDRGRDSPLHF
clone_size: few; j_call: TRBJ1-6; v_call: TRBV12-3/TRBV12-4; d_call: NA; cdr3_nt: TGTGCCAGCAGCGCTGGGGGGAGTTCACCCCTCCACTTT; cdr3_aa: CASSAGGSSPLHF
clone_size: NA; j_call: TRBJ2-3; v_call: TRBV6-5; d_call: NA; cdr3_nt: TGTGCCAGCACTTCTAGGGGGAGTCACACAGATACGCAGTATTTT; cdr3_aa: CASTSRGSHTDTQYF
clone_size: NA; j_call: TRBJ2-3; v_call: TRBV6-5; d_call: NA; cdr3_nt: TGTGCCAGCAGACAGGGAAGCGGAGGAGCAGATACGCAGTATTTT; cdr3_aa: CASRQGSGGADTQYF
clone_size: NA; j_call: TRBJ1-1; v_call: TRBV7-3; d_call: NA; cdr3_nt: TGTGCCAGCAGCCCCCCGGGAAGAAACACTGAAGCTTTCTTT; cdr3_aa: CASSPPGRNTEAFF
clone_size: NA; j_call: TRBJ2-3; v_call: TRBV25-1; d_call: TRBD1; cdr3_nt: TGTGCCAGCAGTGAACCCCGGACAGGGTGGACTGCAGATACGCAGTATTTT; cdr3_aa: CASSEPRTGWTADTQYF
clone_size: NA; j_call: TRBJ1-4; v_call: TRBV2; d_call: NA; cdr3_nt: TGTGCCAGCAGTGAAGGGAGCGGTGAAAAACTGTTTTTT; cdr3_aa: CASSEGSGEKLFF
clone_size: NA; j_call: TRBJ1-5; v_call: TRBV4-2; d_call: NA; cdr3_nt: TGTGCCAGCAGCCAAGAGGGACGGCAGCCCCAGCATTTT; cdr3_aa: CASSQEGRQPQHF
clone_size: NA; j_call: TRBJ2-7; v_call: TRBV28; d_call: NA; cdr3_nt: TGTGCCAGCAGATCCCTCCCATCGGGTACCGAGCAGTACTTC; cdr3_aa: CASRSLPSGTEQYF
clone_size: few; j_call: TRBJ1-1; v_call: TRBV6-5; d_call: NA; cdr3_nt: TGTGCCAGCCGATACAGCATGAACACTGAAGCTTTCTTT; cdr3_aa: CASRYSMNTEAFF
clone_size: NA; j_call: TRBJ2-2; v_call: TRBV18; d_call: NA; cdr3_nt: TGTGCCAGCTCACCACGGTCCGCTACACTCCTATTGAACACCGGGGAGCTGTTTTTT; cdr3_aa: CASSPRSATLLLNTGELFF
clone_size: NA; j_call: TRBJ1-5; v_call: TRBV18; d_call: NA; cdr3_nt: TGTGCCAGCTCACCGGGCAGGGCTATGGTCCAGCCCCAGCATTTT; cdr3_aa: CASSPGRAMVQPQHF
clone_size: NA; j_call: TRBJ2-5; v_call: TRBV5-1; d_call: TRBD2; cdr3_nt: TGCGCCAGCAGCTTAGATCCCGGGGGGACGGAGACCCAGTACTTC; cdr3_aa: CASSLDPGGTETQYF
clone_size: once; j_call: TRBJ2-3; v_call: TRBV19; d_call: NA; cdr3_nt: TGTGCCAGTAGTATAGTAGGGACTAGCACAGATACGCAGTATTTT; cdr3_aa: CASSIVGTSTDTQYF
clone_size: NA; j_call: TRBJ2-7; v_call: TRBV7-9; d_call: NA; cdr3_nt: TGTGCCAGCAGCTTGTCTATCCGGGAATCGAAAACCTACGAGCAGTACTTC; cdr3_aa: CASSLSIRESKTYEQYF
clone_size: NA; j_call: TRBJ2-5; v_call: TRBV11-2; d_call: TRBD1; cdr3_nt: TGTGCCAGCAGCACCTCCCTTTACAGGGGCCCGGTTGGGGATAAGACCCAGTACTTC; cdr3_aa: CASSTSLYRGPVGDKTQYF
clone_size: many; j_call: TRBJ1-2; v_call: TRBV27; d_call: TRBD1; cdr3_nt: TGTGCCAGCAGTCCCTACCGGGACAGGGAACGGGACTTC; cdr3_aa: CASSPYRDRERDF
clone_size: NA; j_call: TRBJ2-5; v_call: TRBV24-1; d_call: TRBD2; cdr3_nt: TGTGCCACTGGACCCAGCGGGAGCGGGACCCAGTACTTC; cdr3_aa: CATGPSGSGTQYF
clone_size: NA; j_call: TRBJ1-2; v_call: TRBV5-1; d_call: NA; cdr3_nt: TGCGCCAGCAGCATAAGGGACGGCATTATTCATGGCTACACCTTC; cdr3_aa: CASSIRDGIIHGYTF
clone_size: NA; j_call: TRBJ2-3; v_call: TRBV19; d_call: TRBD2; cdr3_nt: TGTGCCAGTAGTTCTGGACTAGCGGGATCTGATACGCAGTATTTT; cdr3_aa: CASSSGLAGSDTQYF
clone_size: NA; j_call: TRBJ1-1; v_call: TRBV4-2; d_call: NA; cdr3_nt: TGTGCCAGCAGCCAATCCTTTGTGGGGGCGCGCACTGAAGCTTTCTTT; cdr3_aa: CASSQSFVGARTEAFF
clone_size: NA; j_call: TRBJ2-2; v_call: TRBV7-9; d_call: NA; cdr3_nt: TGTGCCAGCAGCTTATCGATCGGGGGTAGATTCACCGGGGAGCTGTTTTTT; cdr3_aa: CASSLSIGGRFTGELFF
clone_size: NA; j_call: TRBJ2-1; v_call: TRBV4-3; d_call: TRBD2; cdr3_nt: TGCGCCAGCAGCCAAGACCCCCTCGGGGGGGGAGAGAATGAGCAGTTCTTC; cdr3_aa: CASSQDPLGGGENEQFF
clone_size: NA; j_call: TRBJ2-1; v_call: TRBV7-2; d_call: NA; cdr3_nt: TGTGCCAGCAGCTCCGACGCTCGAACGAGCTACAATGAGCAGTTCTTC; cdr3_aa: CASSSDARTSYNEQFF
clone_size: NA; j_call: TRBJ2-2; v_call: TRBV14; d_call: NA; cdr3_nt: TGTGCCAGCAGCCAAGATCTAAAGCCTGGGGGGGAGCTGTTTTTT; cdr3_aa: CASSQDLKPGGELFF
clone_size: NA; j_call: TRBJ1-6; v_call: TRBV5-1; d_call: NA; cdr3_nt: TGCGCCAGCAGCTCCAGTACACGGAATTCACCCCTCCACTTT; cdr3_aa: CASSSSTRNSPLHF
clone_size: NA; j_call: TRBJ1-3; v_call: TRBV30; d_call: NA; cdr3_nt: TGTGCCTGGATTCCGGCAGGGAAAAAAGGAAGGAACACCATATATTTT; cdr3_aa: CAWIPAGKKGRNTIYF
clone_size: NA; j_call: TRBJ1-6; v_call: TRBV15; d_call: NA; cdr3_nt: TGTGCCACCAGCAGAGATCGGGTGGGAAATTCACCCCTCCACTTT; cdr3_aa: CATSRDRVGNSPLHF
clone_size: NA; j_call: TRBJ2-5; v_call: TRBV28; d_call: TRBD1; cdr3_nt: TGTGCCAGCAGTTTAAGAGGGACAGGTTCTGAAGAGACCCAGTACTTC; cdr3_aa: CASSLRGTGSEETQYF
clone_size: once; j_call: TRBJ2-1; v_call: TRBV15; d_call: NA; cdr3_nt: TGTGCCACCAGCGTTATCCGGGGCAATGAGCAGTTCTTC; cdr3_aa: CATSVIRGNEQFF
clone_size: NA; j_call: TRBJ2-7; v_call: TRBV13; d_call: NA; cdr3_nt: TGTGCCAGCAGCTTAGGAGTCATGGGGGCATTCTACGAGCAGTACTTC; cdr3_aa: CASSLGVMGAFYEQYF
clone_size: NA; j_call: TRBJ2-1; v_call: TRBV5-1; d_call: TRBD1; cdr3_nt: TGCGCCAGCAGCTTGGCAGGGGGCAATGAGCAGTTCTTC; cdr3_aa: CASSLAGGNEQFF
clone_size: NA; j_call: TRBJ2-1; v_call: TRBV7-2; d_call: NA; cdr3_nt: TGTGCCAGCAGCTTACAAGGACCGAGATTCTTGAATGAGCAGTTCTTC; cdr3_aa: CASSLQGPRFLNEQFF
clone_size: NA; j_call: TRBJ2-5; v_call: TRBV5-1; d_call: NA; cdr3_nt: TGCGCCAGCAGGAGAGAGGGCTATTCCCAAGAGACCCAGTACTTC; cdr3_aa: CASRREGYSQETQYF